This TCR beta chain was documented in a study of control samples from healthy donors and cancer patients. Generated by immunoSEQ multiplex PCR, the TCRdb table keeps only in-frame clones and is missing some. The repertoire has fewer than 200,000 clones, almost 90% of them found once; the top ten carry 4% to 6%. What was sequenced was blood. This clonotype originated in a woman under 40 in good health.

This CDR3 reads CASNIDRFEAFF. CDR3 nucleotides: TGTGCCAGCAACATCGACAGGTTTGAAGCTTTCTTT. This chain connects TRBV6-5 to TRBJ1-1; maybe TRBD1 (6 bases). Germline CDR1 reads MNHEY; CDR2 reads SVGAGI. The CDR3 is 12 amino acids. The V gene lost 7 bases and the J gene lost 7 bases, with 13 bases spanning the gap.